One and the same sample provided the 16 T cell receptor beta chains below, sequenced in a study of pediatric ulcerative colitis. Rectal tissue came from one to two pinch biopsies taken at colonoscopy. TCRdb keeps only in-frame clones here, not all; method: immunoSEQ multiplex PCR. Seen here are 44,000 or so clones, roughly 79% observed once, and the top ten hold 3% to 4.5%. Source material: gut tissue. The receptors were gathered from a girl aged 5-17 years with moderate ulcerative colitis.

The V and J genes are TRBV2 and TRBJ2-2; weak D call: TRBD1 (5 bases). Per the germline V gene, CDR1 is SNHLY and CDR2 is FYNNEI. The germline V and J ends were trimmed by 4 bases and 4 bases, with 10 bases remaining between them. The CDR3 runs 14 residues. CDR3 sequence (DNA): TGTGCCAGCAGTGGTGTCAGGGCCACCGGGGAGCTGTTTTTT. Its translation is CASSGVRATGELFF.

This clone was seen just once. The J gene is TRBJ2-3, the V gene TRBV9; TRBD2 matches at 7 bases. This CDR3 region has 14 residues. The V gene end was trimmed by 3 bases and the J gene end by 4 bases; junction bases not matched to a gene: 5. CDR1 and CDR2 (germline): SGDLS, YYNGEE. The CDR3 sequence is CASSERDYPDTQYF. CDR3 DNA: TGTGCCAGCAGCGAACGGGACTACCCAGATACGCAGTATTTT.

This clone was counted a few times. CDR3 coding DNA: TGCGCCAGCAGCCCTGGGTGGGCCGGTCGTGGCTACACCTTC. It encodes CASSPGWAGRGYTF. This chain uses TRBV5-1 with TRBJ1-2, with D unresolved. CDR3 length: 14 amino acids. In germline, CDR1 is SGHRS, CDR2 YFSETQ. V lost 4 bases to trimming and J lost 7 bases, with 17 bases between them. Complete variable domain (other parts from reference TRBV5-1 and TRBJ1-2): KAGVTQTPRYLIKTRGQQVTLSCSPISGHRSVSWYQQTPGQGLQFLFEYFSETQRNKGNFPGRFSGRQFSNSRSEMNVSTLELGDSALYLCASSPGWAGRGYTFGSGTRLTVV.

The DNA for the CDR3 is TGTGCCAGCAGCCCGAATCGGAACACTGAAGCTTTCTTT. Translation gives CASSPNRNTEAFF. The rearrangement joins TRBV6-4 to TRBJ1-1; D gene uncertain. This CDR3 spans 13 amino acids. CDR1 and CDR2 from the germline V gene are MRHNA and SNTAGT. V was shortened by 6 bases and J by 1 base, with 9 bases between the two germline ends.

This chain joins TRBV28 and TRBJ2-1, with 7 bases aligning to TRBD2. The germline gives CDR1 MDHEN, CDR2 SYDVKM. V dropped 8 bases and J dropped 6; count of bases not matched to a gene: 16. This CDR3 is built from 16 residues. The CDR3 DNA sequence: TGTGCCAGCGTTCAGGCGGCGGGAGAAACTTCCAATGAGCAGTTCTTC. It translates to CASVQAAGETSNEQFF.

The V and J genes are TRBV4-3 and TRBJ1-1, with D perhaps TRBD1 (6 bases). The CDR3 runs to 15 residues. From germline, CDR1 is LGHNA and CDR2 YSLEER. V was shortened by 2 bases and J by 1 base, with 11 bases between the two germline ends. CDR3 nucleotides: TGCGCCAGCAGCCAAACCTTGACAGGGAACACTGAAGCTTTCTTT. This encodes CASSQTLTGNTEAFF.

This clone was observed once. V and J are TRBV11-1 and TRBJ2-7, with 10 bases aligning to TRBD1. This CDR3 spans 14 amino acids. Germline V gene sequence: CDR1 SGHAT, CDR2 FQDESV (reference sequence). V trimming: 5 bases; J trimming: 3 bases; junction bases outside the gene matches: 4. CDR3 loop: CASSRDRGGYEQYF. The CDR3 nucleotides are TGTGCCAGCAGCCGGGACAGGGGAGGCTACGAGCAGTACTTC.

To note about this clone: Other DNA sequences in the sample encode the same CDR3. This chain uses TRBV11-2 with TRBJ2-1, with 7 bases that match TRBD1. The CDR3 is 14 amino acids. The germline V gene encodes CDR1 SGHAT and CDR2 FQNNGV. V gave up 1 base and J gave up 7 bases; unmatched junction bases: 4. This CDR3 is CASSLVGRGNEQFF. In nucleotides, the CDR3 is TGTGCCAGCAGCTTAGTAGGCAGGGGGAATGAGCAGTTCTTC.

This chain connects TRBV23-1 to TRBJ1-2, with D hard to call. TRBV23-1 belongs to the ORF category, with a function that is uncertain. Trimming cost V 6 bases and J 1 base, with 9 bases left between them. This CDR3 is 13 amino acids long. CDR3 amino acids: CASSPTVNYGYTF. In nucleotides, the CDR3 is TGCGCCAGCAGCCCTACTGTTAACTATGGCTACACCTTC.

The chain is built from TRBV6-1 and TRBJ1-5, with unresolved D. The ends were cut back, 7 bases at V and 0 bases at J, with 10 bases in the middle. The CDR3 has 14 residues. Germline-derived CDR1 and CDR2 are MNHNS and SASEGT. This CDR3 reads CASIGRYSNQPQHF. The CDR3 DNA reads as TGTGCCAGCATCGGACGGTATAGCAATCAGCCCCAGCATTTT.

This clone is medium-sized in the sample. The chain uses TRBV5-8 and TRBJ1-5; unclear D gene. CDR1 SGHTS and CDR2 YDEGEE come from the germline V gene. The CDR3 is 14 residues long. Trimming took off 2 bases at V and 5 bases at J, with 11 bases between the two ends. The CDR3 nucleotides are TGTGCCAGCAGCTTTGGGTCAGGACATCAGCCCCAGCATTTT. Protein: CASSFGSGHQPQHF.

This chain uses TRBV28 with TRBJ1-4; D is perhaps TRBD1 (6 bases). From germline, CDR1 is MDHEN and CDR2 SYDVKM. V was trimmed by 1 base and J by 7 bases, leaving 10 bases between them. There are 14 residues in the CDR3. CDR3 sequence reads: CASSLSGAVEKLFF. The CDR3 region has the DNA TGTGCCAGCAGTTTATCAGGGGCGGTTGAAAAACTGTTTTTT.

CDR3 loop: CASSLVAETQYF. The CDR3 DNA sequence: TGTGCCAGCAGCTTAGTGGCCGAGACCCAGTACTTC. The chain has TRBV7-9 and TRBJ2-5; no firm D call. Trimming cost V 1 base and J 5 bases, with 5 bases left between them. Germline-derived CDR1 and CDR2 are SEHNR and FQNEAQ (reference sequence). The CDR3 runs to 12 residues.

This chain joins TRBV27 and TRBJ2-7; D perhaps matches TRBD2 (5 bases). CDR1 is MNHEY and CDR2 is SMNVEV in the germline V gene (reference sequence). The CDR3 extends over 13 amino acids. Trimming cost V 2 bases and J 1 base, with 6 bases left between them. As DNA, the CDR3 is TGTGCCAGCAGTTTAAGCGGTTCCTACGAGCAGTACTTC. Translated: CASSLSGSYEQYF.

The rearrangement links TRBV2 to TRBJ2-1, with D unclear. The CDR3 is made up of 15 amino acids. Trimming shortened V by 1 base and J by 8 bases, and 15 bases separated the two germline ends. From germline, CDR1 is SNHLY and CDR2 FYNNEI. CDR3 protein: CASSEGPLLIYEQFF. The CDR3 DNA is TGTGCCAGCAGTGAAGGTCCTCTCCTTATTTATGAGCAGTTCTTC.

The chain joins TRBV2 to TRBJ2-3; the D gene is possibly TRBD2 (7 bases). The ends were cut back, 5 bases at V and 5 bases at J, with 11 bases in the middle. Per germline, CDR1 SNHLY and CDR2 FYNNEI. The CDR3 runs to 13 residues. Written as DNA, the CDR3 is TGTGCCAGCAGTACGGGGGGCGGAGATACGCAGTATTTT. Translation: CASSTGGGDTQYF.